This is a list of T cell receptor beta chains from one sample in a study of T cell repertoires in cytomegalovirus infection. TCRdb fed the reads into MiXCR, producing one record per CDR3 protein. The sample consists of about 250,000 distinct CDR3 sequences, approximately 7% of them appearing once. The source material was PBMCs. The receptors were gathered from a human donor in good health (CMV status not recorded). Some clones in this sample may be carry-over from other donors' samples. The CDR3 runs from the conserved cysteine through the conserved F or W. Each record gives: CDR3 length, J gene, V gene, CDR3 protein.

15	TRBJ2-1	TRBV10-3	CAISPGTSGGYEQFF
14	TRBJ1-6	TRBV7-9	CASSFQGMDSPLHF
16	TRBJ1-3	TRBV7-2	CASSPSPPLSPNTIYF
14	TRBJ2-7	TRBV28	CASSRTGGVYEQYF
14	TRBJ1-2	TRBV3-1	CASRPGTDLYGYTF
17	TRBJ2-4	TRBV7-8	CASSLVRQGAAKNIQYF
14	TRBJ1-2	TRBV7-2	CASSFGTGTYGYTF
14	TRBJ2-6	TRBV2	CASRGFSGANVLTF
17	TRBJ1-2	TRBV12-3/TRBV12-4	CASSSYLGTGGEYGYTF
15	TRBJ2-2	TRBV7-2	CASSFRPGDTGELFF
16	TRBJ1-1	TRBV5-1	CASSFSPGQGITEAFF
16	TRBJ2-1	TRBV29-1	CSVEDPLAGAYNEQFF
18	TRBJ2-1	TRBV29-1	CSGAGGGDGWAAYNEQFF
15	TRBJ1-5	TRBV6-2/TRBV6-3	CASSYADRANQPQHF
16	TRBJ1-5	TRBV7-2	CASSLGGRRSNQPQHF
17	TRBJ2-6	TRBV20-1	CSVLGGAQRSGANVLTF
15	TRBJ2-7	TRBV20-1	CSVPPGGGLIYEQYF
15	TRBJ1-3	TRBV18	CASSPGQVSGNTIYF
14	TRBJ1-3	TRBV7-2	CASTRDSSGNTIYF
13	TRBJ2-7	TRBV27	CASSPSTSYEQYF
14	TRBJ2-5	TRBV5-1	CASSLAQEGETQYF
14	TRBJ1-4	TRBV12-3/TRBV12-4	CASSLTGVREKLFF
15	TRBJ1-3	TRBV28	CASSSKGRAGNTIYF
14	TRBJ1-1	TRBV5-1	CASSLLTENTEAFF
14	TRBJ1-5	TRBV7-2	CASSLHRGQQPQHF
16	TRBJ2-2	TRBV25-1	CASSRSGTTNVGELFF
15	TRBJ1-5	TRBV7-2	CASSSTGSGNQPQHF
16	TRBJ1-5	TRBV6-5	CASSPLGGSNNQPQHF
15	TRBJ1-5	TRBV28	CASSFDRLQSWPQHF
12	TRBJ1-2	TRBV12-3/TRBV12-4	CASSLGPGSYTF
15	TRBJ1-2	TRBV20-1	CSAARGLSGRNGYTF
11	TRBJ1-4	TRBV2	CASGFNEKLFF
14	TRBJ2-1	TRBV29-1	CSGTGTSFSNEQFF
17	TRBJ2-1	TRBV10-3	CAIRSLRLAGGLNEQFF
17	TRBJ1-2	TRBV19	CASSLNRDSTTNYGYTF
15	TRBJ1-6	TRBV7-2	CASSPGTGSRSPLHF
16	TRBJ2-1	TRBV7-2	CASSLVERPSYNEQFF
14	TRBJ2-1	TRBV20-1	CSARDRVGYNEQFF